The next 17 T cell receptor beta chains were all read from a single sample in a study of Ad26.COV2.S vaccination and SARS-CoV-2 variants. Treatment specified: about 20 received Ad26.COV2.S at low or high dose, single or two shots; about 5 received placebo; per-sample allocation not given. Following the first vaccine or placebo injection, samples were taken on day 63. Method: immunoSEQ multiplex PCR; TCRdb's copy keeps in-frame clones and lacks some. Among hundreds of thousands of clones listed, 80% to 90% were seen once. Source: peripheral blood, taken in a trial of Ad26.COV2.S vaccine versus placebo. All receptors come from a person between 18 and 65 years old who received the Ad26.COV2.S COVID-19 vaccine or a placebo.

This chain uses TRBV15 with TRBJ2-7; D is undetermined. V was pared by 3 bases and J by 5 bases, with 17 bases between. From germline, CDR1 is LNHNV and CDR2 YYDKDF (reference sequence). The CDR3 consists of 15 residues. The CDR3, as DNA: TGTGCCACCAGCAGGAAACTTATGGGGTCGGACGAGCAGTACTTC. It yields the protein CATSRKLMGSDEQYF. Supplemented by reference TRBV15 and TRBJ2-7, the full variable domain reads DAMVIQNPRYQVTQFGKPVTLSCSQTLNHNVMYWYQQKSSQAPKLLFHYYDKDFNNEADTPDNFQSRRPNTSFCFLDIRSPGLGDTAMYLCATSRKLMGSDEQYFGPGTRLTVT.

About this clone: Other DNA variants within this sample encode the same CDR3. The CDR3, as DNA: TGCAGCGTTGGACAGGGGGGCAATGAGCAGTTCTTC. Its protein is CSVGQGGNEQFF. The chain carries TRBV29-1 and TRBJ2-1, with 9 bases matching TRBD1. This CDR3 is 12 amino acids long. After removal of 4 bases from V and 6 bases from J, the junction contained 1 base not matched to a gene. Germline V gene data show CDR1 as SQVTM and CDR2 as ANQGSEA.

This clone was detected only once. In the same sample, other DNA sequences code for this CDR3. The chain links TRBV12-3 or TRBV12-4 to TRBJ2-7; no clear D. V gave up 5 bases and J gave up 3 bases, with 5 bases separating them. This CDR3 comprises 11 residues. Written as DNA, the CDR3 is TGTGCCAGCAGTCCCCACTACGAGCAGTACTTC. This translates into CASSPHYEQYF.

This rearrangement joins TRBV5-1 to TRBJ1-4; no clear D. This CDR3 has 15 amino acids. V lost 0 bases to trimming and J lost 4 bases, with 10 bases between them. Germline CDR1 and CDR2: SGHRS and YFSETQ. The CDR3 here is CASSLAIGINEKLFF. The CDR3 DNA reads TGCGCCAGCAGCTTGGCGATTGGGATTAATGAAAAACTGTTTTTT.

This chain joins TRBV3-1 (or the pseudogene TRBV3-2) and TRBJ1-4, with D possibly TRBD1 on 5 matching bases. There are 14 residues in the CDR3. The germline V and J ends were trimmed by 3 bases and 7 bases, with 12 bases remaining between them. Germline V gene sequence: CDR1 LGHDT, CDR2 YNNKEL (reference sequence). This chain's CDR3 is CASSHTDMGEKLFF. The CDR3 DNA reads TGTGCCAGCAGCCATACGGACATGGGTGAAAAACTGTTTTTT.

The chain combines TRBV20-1 with TRBJ2-1; 9 nucleotides match TRBD2. Trimming removed 3 bases from V and 9 bases from J; junction bases left unmatched: 9. This CDR3 has 14 amino acids. Germline loops: CDR1 DFQATT, CDR2 SNEGSKA (reference sequence). The CDR3: CSASQASGEVEQFF. CDR3 coding DNA: TGCAGTGCTAGTCAGGCTAGCGGGGAGGTTGAGCAGTTCTTC.

This sequence joins TRBV30 and TRBJ2-1; 9 bases match TRBD2. The germline V gene has CDR1 GTSNPN and CDR2 SVGIG (reference sequence). V was pared by 8 bases and J by 6 bases, with 11 bases of the junction left unmatched. The CDR3 runs to 14 residues. The CDR3 sequence is CALILAGGVNEQFF. DNA for the CDR3: TGTGCCCTAATACTAGCGGGTGGGGTCAATGAGCAGTTCTTC.

This sequence joins TRBV15 and TRBJ2-2, with 12 bases lining up with TRBD2. The CDR3 runs to 16 residues. The trim removed 1 base at V and 5 bases at J, leaving 2 bases unmatched. Per the germline V gene, CDR1 is LNHNV and CDR2 is YYDKDF (reference sequence). CDR3 bases: TGTGCCACCAGCAGAGGTGGGACTAGCGGGACCGGGGAGCTGTTTTTT. Translated: CATSRGGTSGTGELFF.

The V and J genes are TRBV6-5 and TRBJ2-6; possibly TRBD1 for D (5 bases). The V end was cut by 5 bases, the J end by 0 bases, with 8 bases between. Germline V CDR1 and CDR2: MNHEY, SVGAGI. The CDR3 is 15 amino acids. The CDR3 reads CASSRQNSGANVLTF. In nucleotides, the CDR3 is TGTGCCAGCAGTAGACAGAACTCTGGGGCCAACGTCCTGACTTTC.

The gene calls are TRBV10-3 and TRBJ2-1, with TRBD2 as a possible D gene (5 bases). This CDR3 spans 15 amino acids. CDR1 is ENHRY and CDR2 is SYGVKD in the germline V gene. The ends were cut back, 0 bases at V and 8 bases at J, with 14 bases in the middle. For the CDR3, the DNA is TGTGCCATCAGTGAGTCTAGGGTTCTGGAGGATGAGCAGTTCTTC. It specifies CAISESRVLEDEQFF.

The chain links TRBV6-6 to TRBJ2-1, with TRBD1 identical over 8 bases. V was clipped by 8 bases and J by 1 base; unmatched bases: 7. CDR3 length: 15 residues. Germline CDR1 is MNHNY and CDR2 is SVGAGI (reference sequence). The CDR3, as DNA: TGTGCCAGCGTACCGGGACAGGCTTCCTACAATGAGCAGTTCTTC. It translates to CASVPGQASYNEQFF.

This chain connects TRBV5-1 to TRBJ1-1, with D possibly TRBD1 on 5 matching bases. There are 15 residues in the CDR3. CDR1 and CDR2 (germline): SGHRS, YFSETQ. Trimming cost V 0 bases and J 12 bases, with 21 bases left between them. The CDR3 DNA reads as TGCGCCAGCAGCTTGGAGGTTGGGGCACTCGGTATGACTTTCTTT. Its protein product is CASSLEVGALGMTFF.

This clone was seen a handful of times. This rearrangement joins TRBV27 to TRBJ2-1; D may be TRBD1 or TRBD2 (7 bases each). The germline V and J ends were trimmed by 2 bases and 6 bases, with 11 bases remaining between them. This CDR3 is 14 amino acids long. In germline, CDR1 is MNHEY, CDR2 SMNVEV (reference sequence). CDR3 nucleotides: TGTGCCAGCAGTTTACAGGGGGGGATCAATGAGCAGTTCTTC. Translating gives CASSLQGGINEQFF.

The chain uses TRBV10-3 and TRBJ1-2; the D is unclear. Germline V lookup: CDR1 ENHRY, CDR2 SYGVKD. This CDR3 has 15 residues. Trimming shortened V by 4 bases and J by 8 bases, and 20 bases separated the two germline ends. The CDR3 region is CAISGTTSPLRGYTF. CDR3 DNA sequence: TGTGCCATCAGTGGTACGACGAGCCCCTTAAGGGGCTACACCTTC.

J is TRBJ2-7 and V is TRBV5-3; no reliable D call. TRBV5-3 is placed among ORFs of uncertain function. Trimming removed 2 bases from V and 2 bases from J, with 8 bases in between. CDR3 length equals 13 residues. In nucleotides, the CDR3 is TGTGCCAGAAGCTTTGGATGCCCCTACGAGCAGTACTTC. Translation gives CARSFGCPYEQYF.

This clone appeared a single time. J is TRBJ2-3 and V is TRBV19; 10 bases are shared with TRBD2. CDR3 length: 16 amino acids. The junction had 6 bases not matched to a gene; V was cut back by 4 bases and J by 2 bases. CDR1 is LNHDA and CDR2 is SQIVND in the germline V gene (reference sequence). The DNA of the CDR3 is TGTGCCAGTAGTAAAGTAGCGGGGGGACCCACAGATACGCAGTATTTT. Translated, it gives CASSKVAGGPTDTQYF.

This clone occurred once. This chain links TRBV7-8 with TRBJ2-7, with a possible D match to TRBD2 (5 bases). CDR3 length equals 11 residues. Trimming removed 5 bases at V and 7 bases at J, with 9 bases between. Germline V gene data show CDR1 as SGHVS and CDR2 as FQNEAQ. The CDR3 region has the DNA TGTGCCAGCAGCCTCGAGCGGGAGCAGTACTTC. Translated, it gives CASSLEREQYF.